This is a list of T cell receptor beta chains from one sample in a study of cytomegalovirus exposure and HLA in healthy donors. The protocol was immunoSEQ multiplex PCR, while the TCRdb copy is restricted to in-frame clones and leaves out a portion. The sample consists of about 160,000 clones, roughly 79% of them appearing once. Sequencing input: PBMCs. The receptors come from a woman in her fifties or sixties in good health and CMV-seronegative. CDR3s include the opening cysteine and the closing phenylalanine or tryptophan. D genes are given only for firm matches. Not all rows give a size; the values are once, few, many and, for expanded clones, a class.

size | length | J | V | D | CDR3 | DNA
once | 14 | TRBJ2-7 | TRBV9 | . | CASSVGGSSYEQYF | TGTGCCAGCAGCGTAGGGGGCAGCTCCTACGAGCAGTACTTC
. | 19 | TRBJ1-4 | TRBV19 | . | CASSRFGQVLSTTNEKLFF | TGTGCCAGTAGTAGGTTTGGGCAGGTCCTCTCGACAACTAATGAAAAACTGTTTTTT
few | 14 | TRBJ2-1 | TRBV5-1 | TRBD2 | CASSSGGSGNEQFF | TGCGCCAGCTCTAGCGGGGGGTCTGGGAATGAGCAGTTCTTC
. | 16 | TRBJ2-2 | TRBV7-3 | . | CASSLRVPGGTGELFF | TGTGCCAGCAGCTTAAGAGTCCCCGGGGGCACCGGGGAGCTGTTTTTT
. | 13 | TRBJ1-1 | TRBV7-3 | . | CASSSRTDTEAFF | TGTGCCAGCAGCTCAAGAACGGACACTGAAGCTTTCTTT
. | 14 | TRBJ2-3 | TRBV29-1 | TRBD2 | CSVEVAGGSDTQYF | TGCAGCGTTGAGGTAGCGGGAGGGTCGGATACGCAGTATTTT
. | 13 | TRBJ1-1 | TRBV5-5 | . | CASSWTVNTEAFF | TGTGCCAGCAGCTGGACAGTAAACACTGAAGCTTTCTTT
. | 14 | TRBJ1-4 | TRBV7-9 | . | CASSLRAGGEKLFF | TGTGCCAGCAGCTTACGGGCAGGAGGAGAAAAACTGTTTTTT
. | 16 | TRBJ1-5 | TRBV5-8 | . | CASSLGADPRGQPQHF | TGTGCCAGCAGCTTGGGGGCCGATCCGCGGGGTCAGCCCCAGCATTTT
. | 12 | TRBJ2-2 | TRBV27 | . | CATRGLAGELFF | TGTGCCACCCGCGGGTTGGCCGGGGAGCTGTTTTTT
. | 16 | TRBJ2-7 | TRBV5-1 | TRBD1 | CASSLAGTGITYEQYF | TGCGCCAGCAGCTTGGCCGGGACAGGTATCACCTACGAGCAGTACTTC
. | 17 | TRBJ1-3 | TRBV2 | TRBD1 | CASSPVTGANSGNTIYF | TGTGCCAGCAGTCCGGTGACAGGGGCCAACTCTGGAAACACCATATATTTT
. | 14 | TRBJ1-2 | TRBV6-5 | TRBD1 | CASSRDRWIYGYTF | TGTGCCAGCAGCCGGGACAGGTGGATCTATGGCTACACCTTC
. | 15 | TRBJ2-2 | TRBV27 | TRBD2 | CASSLALAGTGELFF | TGTGCCAGCAGTTTGGCCCTAGCGGGAACCGGGGAGCTGTTTTTT
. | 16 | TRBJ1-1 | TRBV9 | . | CASSVHGSAGDTEAFF | TGTGCCAGCAGCGTACATGGATCGGCCGGGGACACTGAAGCTTTCTTT
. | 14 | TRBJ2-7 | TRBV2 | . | CASSLSGPNYEQYF | TGTGCCAGCAGTCTCAGCGGGCCCAACTACGAGCAGTACTTC
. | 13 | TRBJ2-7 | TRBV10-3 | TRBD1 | CAIRAPDRPEQYF | TGTGCCATCAGGGCCCCGGACAGGCCCGAGCAGTACTTC
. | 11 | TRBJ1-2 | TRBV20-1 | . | CSARAGSGYTF | TGCAGTGCTAGGGCGGGGTCTGGCTACACCTTC
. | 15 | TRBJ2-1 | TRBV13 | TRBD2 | CASSLRLAGSHEQFF | TGTGCCAGCAGCTTAAGACTAGCGGGATCCCATGAGCAGTTCTTC
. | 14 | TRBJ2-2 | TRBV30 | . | CAWSRGPNTGELFF | TGTGCCTGGAGCCGCGGCCCCAACACCGGGGAGCTGTTTTTT
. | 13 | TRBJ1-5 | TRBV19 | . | CASSTQGLQPQHF | TGTGCCAGTAGTACCCAGGGTTTGCAGCCCCAGCATTTT
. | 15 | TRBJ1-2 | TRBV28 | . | CASSLSAANVYGYTF | TGTGCCAGCAGTTTGTCGGCGGCTAACGTCTATGGCTACACCTTC
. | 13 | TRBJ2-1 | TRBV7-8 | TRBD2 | CASGRLADNEQFF | TGTGCCAGCGGGAGACTAGCGGACAATGAGCAGTTCTTC
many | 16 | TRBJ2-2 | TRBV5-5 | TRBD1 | CASSWGTGADTGELFF | TGTGCCAGCAGCTGGGGGACAGGGGCTGACACCGGGGAGCTGTTTTTT
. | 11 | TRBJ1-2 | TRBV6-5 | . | CASRNSYGYTF | TGTGCCAGCAGAAACAGCTATGGCTACACCTTC
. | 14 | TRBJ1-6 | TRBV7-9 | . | CASSLGGLESPLHF | TGTGCCAGCAGCTTAGGAGGGTTAGAGTCACCCCTCCACTTT
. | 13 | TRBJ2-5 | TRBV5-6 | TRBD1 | CASSLGQGETQYF | TGTGCCAGCAGCCTGGGACAGGGGGAGACCCAGTACTTC
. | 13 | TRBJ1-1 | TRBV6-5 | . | CASSSGHNTEAFF | TGTGCCAGCAGTTCCGGACATAACACTGAAGCTTTCTTT
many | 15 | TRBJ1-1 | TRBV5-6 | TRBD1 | CASSGRRTGQTEAFF | TGTGCCAGCAGCGGCAGGCGGACAGGGCAAACTGAAGCTTTCTTT
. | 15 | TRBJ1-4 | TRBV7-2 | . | CASSLAETVDEKLFF | TGTGCCAGCAGCTTAGCGGAGACAGTAGATGAAAAACTGTTTTTT
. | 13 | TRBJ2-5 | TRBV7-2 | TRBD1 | CASSRTGAETQYF | TGTGCCAGCAGCCGGACAGGGGCTGAGACCCAGTACTTC
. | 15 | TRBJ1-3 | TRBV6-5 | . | CASTARDTSGNTIYF | TGTGCCAGCACCGCACGGGACACTTCTGGAAACACCATATATTTT
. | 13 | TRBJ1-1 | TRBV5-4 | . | CASSLGGDTEAFF | TGTGCCAGCAGCTTGGGGGGGGACACTGAAGCTTTCTTT
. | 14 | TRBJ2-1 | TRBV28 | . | CASSSPASYNEQFF | TGTGCCAGCAGTTCCCCTGCCAGTTACAATGAGCAGTTCTTC
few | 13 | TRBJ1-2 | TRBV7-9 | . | CASSRQGFSGYTF | TGTGCCAGCAGCCGTCAGGGTTTCTCTGGCTACACCTTC
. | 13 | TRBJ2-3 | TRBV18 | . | CASSPLISDTQYF | TGTGCCAGCTCACCACTAATTTCAGATACGCAGTATTTT